These 21 T cell receptor beta chains were sequenced from one sample in a study of spatial heterogeneity in lung cancer. TCRdb processed the 5' RACE reads anew with MiXCR; each CDR3 protein has one entry. Of about 92,000 distinct CDR3 sequences in the sample, about 12% were seen once. Time point defined: sample taken at primary tumor resection. The source material was PBMCs, sampled at surgery. The origin of the receptors is a male donor with early-stage non-small cell lung cancer.

This clonotype has a count of ten or more. The chain has TRBV7-9 and TRBJ1-1, with unresolved D. This CDR3 is 13 amino acids long. Trimming left V 2 bases short and J 7 bases short, with 11 bases between. CDR1 and CDR2 (germline): SEHNR, FQNEAQ (reference sequence). The CDR3 region has the DNA TGTGCCAGCAGCTTAATGGGAAATATTGAAGCTTTCTTT. Protein: CASSLMGNIEAFF.

This clonotype was seen more than once but under ten times. V is TRBV4-2 and J is TRBJ1-1, with D tentatively TRBD1 (5 bases). The CDR3 contains 13 residues. From germline, CDR1 is LGHNA and CDR2 YNFKEQ. V gave up 2 bases and J gave up 6 bases, with 10 bases separating them. CDR3 coding DNA: TGTGCCAGCAGCCAAAAAGGGACTGCTGAAGCTTTCTTT. This encodes CASSQKGTAEAFF.

This clonotype came up a few times. The J gene is TRBJ1-6, the V gene TRBV2, with 8 bases lining up with TRBD1. Germline values: CDR1 SNHLY, CDR2 FYNNEI. V dropped 8 bases and J dropped 7; count of bases not matched to a gene: 7. This CDR3 region has 14 residues. The CDR3 nucleotides are TGTGCCAGCGCCCAGGACAGGGCCAATTCACCCCTCCACTTT. Protein: CASAQDRANSPLHF. The full variable domain, in which reference TRBV2 and TRBJ1-6 provide the parts outside the CDR3, is EPEVTQTPSHQVTQMGQEVILRCVPISNHLYFYWYRQILGQKVEFLVSFYNNEISEKSEIFDDQFSVERPDGSNFTLKIRSTKLEDSAMYFCASAQDRANSPLHFGNGTRLTVT.

Only a few counts were recorded for this clonotype. The chain links TRBV14 to TRBJ2-3, with D possibly TRBD2 on 6 matching bases. Germline assignment: CDR1 SGHDN and CDR2 FVKESK. V was shortened by 6 bases and J by 9 bases, with 19 bases between the two germline ends. CDR3 length equals 14 residues. The CDR3 loop reads CASSLLSGQGTQYF. CDR3 sequence (DNA): TGTGCCAGCAGTCTACTTAGCGGCCAAGGCACGCAGTATTTT.

The chain combines TRBV7-9 with TRBJ2-1; 8 nucleotides align to TRBD2. In germline, CDR1 is SEHNR, CDR2 FQNEAQ (reference sequence). The CDR3 has 15 residues. The J segment lost 6 bases and the V segment lost 5 bases, leaving 9 bases of the junction unmatched. CDR3 in DNA: TGTGCCAGCAGCCTCACTAGCGGACAAGGCAATGAGCAGTTCTTC. This codes for CASSLTSGQGNEQFF.

The chain has TRBV7-8 and TRBJ2-1; 12 positions match TRBD2. The J segment lost 4 bases and the V segment lost 5 bases, leaving 3 bases of the junction unmatched. Germline V gene lookup returns CDR1 SGHVS and CDR2 FQNEAQ. CDR3 length equals 15 residues. CDR3 nucleotide sequence: TGTGCCAGCAGCGAGACTAGCGGGGGATACAATGAGCAGTTCTTC. Protein: CASSETSGGYNEQFF.

This chain joins TRBV29-1 and TRBJ2-7; D perhaps matches TRBD1 (6 bases). The CDR3 sequence is 13 residues long. With 3 bases removed from V and 0 bases from J, the gap between germline ends came to 9 bases. Per the germline V gene, CDR1 is SQVTM and CDR2 is ANQGSEA. Written as DNA, the CDR3 is TGCAGCGTTGAGGACAGCTACTCCTACGAGCAGTACTTC. Translating gives CSVEDSYSYEQYF.

The J gene is TRBJ1-5, the V gene TRBV11-2; D uncertain. CDR1 and CDR2 (germline): SGHAT, FQNNGV. This CDR3 is 14 amino acids long. Trimming took off 5 bases at V and 4 bases at J, with 12 bases between the two ends. CDR3 residues: CASSQIRRNQPQHF. In nucleotides, the CDR3 is TGTGCCAGCAGCCAGATCCGGAGAAATCAGCCCCAGCATTTT. Using reference TRBV11-2 and TRBJ1-5 for the parts outside the CDR3, the full variable domain is EAGVAQSPRYKIIEKRQSVAFWCNPISGHATLYWYQQILGQGPKLLIQFQNNGVVDDSQLPKDRFSAERLKGVDSTLKIQPAKLEDSAVYLCASSQIRRNQPQHFGDGTRLSIL.

The sample holds a few counts of this clonotype. The chain employs TRBV7-9 and TRBJ2-1; tentative D call: TRBD2 (5 bases). Germline loops: CDR1 SEHNR, CDR2 FQNEAQ (reference sequence). Deletions cut 6 bases from V and 6 bases from J, with 12 bases between. This CDR3 has 13 residues. The CDR3 DNA sequence: TGTGCCAGCAGTCTCGGACTGCTCAATGAGCAGTTCTTC. Translated, it gives CASSLGLLNEQFF. Together with reference TRBV7-9 and TRBJ2-1, the CDR3 gives the full variable domain: DTGVSQNPRHKITKRGQNVTFRCDPISEHNRLYWYRQTLGQGPEFLTYFQNEAQLEKSRLLSDRFSAERPKGSFSTLEIQRTEQGDSAMYLCASSLGLLNEQFFGPGTRLTVL.

This clonotype was seen only a few times. The chain carries TRBV29-1 and TRBJ2-3; 11 bases agree with TRBD2. CDR3 length: 16 residues. The V gene end was trimmed by 0 bases and the J gene end by 5 bases; junction bases not matched to a gene: 7. Germline V CDR1 and CDR2: SQVTM, ANQGSEA. The CDR3 loop is CSVEDRLAGTRDTQYF. CDR3 nucleotides: TGCAGCGTTGAAGATCGACTAGCGGGAACCAGAGATACGCAGTATTTT.

This clonotype is judged medium-sized. This chain connects TRBV9 to TRBJ1-1; D gene unclear. The germline V gene has CDR1 SGDLS and CDR2 YYNGEE. The germline V and J ends were trimmed by 0 bases and 3 bases, with 3 bases remaining between them. This CDR3 spans 12 amino acids. In DNA, the CDR3 is TGTGCCAGCAGCGTAGGAGACACTGAAGCTTTCTTT. This sequence encodes CASSVGDTEAFF.

This chain joins TRBV7-2 and TRBJ1-6; 9 positions agree with TRBD1. Germline CDR1 SGHTA, CDR2 FQGNSA. After removal of 6 bases from V and 7 bases from J, the junction contained 4 bases not matched to a gene. CDR3 length: 14 residues. The CDR3 reads CASRPGQGNSPLHF. As DNA, the CDR3 is TGTGCCAGCAGACCGGGACAGGGCAATTCACCCCTCCACTTT.

This clonotype was counted a few times. V gene TRBV10-3 combines with J gene TRBJ2-2; possibly TRBD1 for D (5 bases). Trimming shortened V by 4 bases and J by 0 bases, and 9 bases separated the two germline ends. The CDR3 extends over 15 amino acids. Germline V gene sequence: CDR1 ENHRY, CDR2 SYGVKD. CDR3 in amino acids: CAISGQGPNTGELFF. Written as DNA, the CDR3 is TGTGCCATCAGTGGCCAGGGCCCGAACACCGGGGAGCTGTTTTTT.

In its sample, this clonotype was seen a few times. V and J are TRBV5-1 and TRBJ2-5; a possible D gene is TRBD2 (5 bases). CDR1 and CDR2 (germline): SGHRS, YFSETQ. Between the trimmed V and J ends, which lost 1 base and 4 bases, there was a span of 17 bases. The CDR3 is 16 amino acids. CDR3 amino acids: CASSLSLGGRSETQYF. CDR3 nucleotide sequence: TGCGCCAGCAGCTTGAGTCTAGGAGGCCGGTCAGAGACCCAGTACTTC. The whole variable domain, remainder taken from reference TRBV5-1 and TRBJ2-5, is KAGVTQTPRYLIKTRGQQVTLSCSPISGHRSVSWYQQTPGQGLQFLFEYFSETQRNKGNFPGRFSGRQFSNSRSEMNVSTLELGDSALYLCASSLSLGGRSETQYFGPGTRLLVL.

Ten or more counts support this clonotype. The chain couples TRBV4-3 to TRBJ2-1; 7 nucleotides line up with TRBD2. Germline V gene sequence: CDR1 LGHNA, CDR2 YSLEER. Germline trimming cut 4 bases from V and 2 bases from J; bases unmatched to any gene: 2. This CDR3 is built from 14 residues. CDR3 DNA: TGCGCCAGCAGCCCCGGACTAGCCTACAATGAGCAGTTCTTC. Encoded protein: CASSPGLAYNEQFF.

The chain recombines TRBV7-6 with TRBJ1-3; D remains ambiguous. Germline lookup yields CDR1 SGHVS and CDR2 FNYEAQ. The CDR3 covers 13 residues. V was trimmed by 8 bases and J by 0 bases, leaving 8 bases between them. CDR3 bases: TGTGCCAGCTCTACAGCCTCTGGAAACACCATATATTTT. The encoded protein is CASSTASGNTIYF.

The V gene is TRBV29-1, the J gene TRBJ1-6, with 11 bases matching TRBD1. The CDR3 totals 13 residues. Germline assignment: CDR1 SQVTM and CDR2 ANQGSEA. V gave up 6 bases and J gave up 11 bases; unmatched junction bases: 6. The CDR3 DNA sequence: TGCAGCGTCCTGGACAGGGGGCATCCACCCCTCCACTTT. Protein: CSVLDRGHPPLHF. The full variable domain, rest sourced from reference TRBV29-1 and TRBJ1-6, is SAVISQKPSRDICQRGTSLTIQCQVDSQVTMMFWYRQQPGQSLTLIATANQGSEATYESGFVIDKFPISRPNLTFSTLTVSNMSPEDSSIYLCSVLDRGHPPLHFGNGTRLTVT.

The V call is TRBV6-5, the J call TRBJ2-3; TRBD2 agrees at 11 bases. Trimming removed 6 bases from V and 14 bases from J; junction bases left unmatched: 13. The CDR3 loop spans 14 amino acids. Germline-derived CDR1 and CDR2 are MNHEY and SVGAGI. CDR3 nucleotide sequence: TGTGCCAGCAGACCACCGGGACTAGCGGTCTTTTGGTATTTT. Residues: CASRPPGLAVFWYF.

This clonotype appeared many times. The genes are TRBV6-2 or TRBV6-3 and TRBJ1-1, with D possibly matching TRBD1 (6 bases). CDR3 length: 16 residues. The V gene's germline CDR1 is MNHEY and CDR2 SVGEGT. Between the trimmed V and J ends, which lost 5 bases and 2 bases, there was a span of 18 bases. CDR3 coding DNA: TGTGCCAGCAGTAGGGCAGGGGCTGCTCAAAACACTGAAGCTTTCTTT. This codes for CASSRAGAAQNTEAFF.

V and J are TRBV5-1 and TRBJ1-1; TRBD1 might be the D (5 bases). The CDR3 runs to 16 residues. CDR1 SGHRS and CDR2 YFSETQ come from the germline V gene. Trimming left V 4 bases short and J 0 bases short, with 16 bases between. The CDR3 is CASSPMEAGVNTEAFF. CDR3 nucleotide sequence: TGCGCCAGCAGCCCAATGGAGGCGGGGGTGAACACTGAAGCTTTCTTT.

This clonotype appeared a few times. V and J are TRBV13 and TRBJ2-7; D is possibly TRBD2 (5 bases). The germline V gene has CDR1 PRHDT and CDR2 FYEKMQ (reference sequence). V was cut by 5 bases and J by 4 bases, with 18 bases left in between. The CDR3 sequence is 15 residues long. The CDR3 region has the DNA TGTGCCAGCAGCATGGGCTTGAGCGGAAATTACGAGCAGTACTTC. This codes for CASSMGLSGNYEQYF.